The next 30 T cell receptor beta chains were all read from a single sample in a study of regulatory T cells in long-lasting Graves disease. Time point described: newly diagnosed GD, antithyroid drugs for less than 3 months. The TCR library was made from RNA extracted from PBMCs. Through Arm-PCR of CDR3 regions and iRepertoire HTBI primers, TCR beta libraries were built. TCRdb re-called the multiplex PCR reads with MiXCR, one entry per CDR3 protein. The data show about 620,000 distinct CDR3 sequences, 16% seen once. These data were also filed under a second study, of T cells in Graves' hyperthyroidism and ophthalmopathy.

Sequenced material: peripheral blood mononuclear cells (PBMCs), taken at new diagnosis, from a patient treated with antithyroid drugs. Receptors originate from a woman aged 25 to 39 with Graves disease.

The table lists this clonotype with many counts. This chain links TRBV19 with TRBJ2-1, with TRBD1 matching 7 bases. J was trimmed by 0 bases and V by 4 bases; bases with no gene match: 3. The CDR3 totals 15 residues. Germline assignment: CDR1 LNHDA and CDR2 SQIVND (reference sequence). The CDR3 DNA follows: TGTGCCAGTAGTACACAGGGGAGCTCCTACAATGAGCAGTTCTTC. This translates into CASSTQGSSYNEQFF. The entire variable domain, with the rest obtained from reference TRBV19 and TRBJ2-1, is as follows: DGGITQSPKYLFRKEGQNVTLSCEQNLNHDAMYWYRQDPGQGLRLIYYSQIVNDFQKGDIAEGYSVSREKKESFPLTVTSAQKNPTAFYLCASSTQGSSYNEQFFGPGTRLTVL.

The sample holds a few counts of this clonotype. The rearrangement uses TRBV6-1 and TRBJ2-2; TRBD1 might be the D (5 bases). This CDR3 contains 16 residues. Trimming pared 7 bases from V and 4 bases from J, leaving 19 bases between. Germline CDR1 MNHNS, CDR2 SASEGT. CDR3 in DNA: TGTGCCAGCATCCTAGGGGCAGGGATTGGCACCGGGGAGCTGTTTTTT. Translating gives CASILGAGIGTGELFF.

This clonotype was counted at least ten times. The chain carries TRBV9 and TRBJ2-5; TRBD1 is a possible D gene (6 bases). The CDR3 extends over 14 amino acids. V gave up 0 bases and J gave up 6 bases, with 12 bases separating them. The germline CDR1 and CDR2 sequences are SGDLS and YYNGEE. This CDR3 reads CASSVGRGGQTQYF. The CDR3 coding sequence is TGTGCCAGCAGCGTAGGCAGGGGCGGTCAGACCCAGTACTTC.

The J gene is TRBJ1-2, the V gene TRBV5-1, with D tentatively TRBD1 (5 bases). The germline gives CDR1 SGHRS, CDR2 YFSETQ. V dropped 4 bases and J dropped 2 bases, with 15 bases sitting between them. The CDR3 is 15 residues long. The CDR3, as DNA: TGCGCCAGCAGCCTGGAACCCCAGGGAAACTATGGCTACACCTTC. This translates into CASSLEPQGNYGYTF.

In this sample, this clonotype turned up a few times. The chain has TRBV5-1 and TRBJ1-1; 9 bases agree with TRBD1. CDR1 and CDR2 from the germline V gene are SGHRS and YFSETQ. V shed 2 bases and J 1 base; nucleotides not matched to a gene: 6. This CDR3 comprises 16 residues. CDR3 in amino acids: CASSLQGAGGNTEAFF. The CDR3 nucleotides read TGCGCCAGCAGCTTACAGGGGGCTGGAGGGAACACTGAAGCTTTCTTT.

Ten or more counts support this clonotype. This chain uses TRBV7-9 with TRBJ2-1; TRBD1 or TRBD2 may be the D gene (6 bases each). CDR1 is SEHNR, CDR2 FQNEAQ, per germline (reference sequence). Trimming removed 4 bases from V and 10 bases from J, with 14 bases in between. This CDR3 comprises 13 residues. Written as DNA, the CDR3 is TGTGCCAGCAGCTCCAACCTAGGGGGGGAGCAGTTCTTC. Its protein is CASSSNLGGEQFF.

This clonotype was seen a handful of times. The V call is TRBV5-1, the J call TRBJ2-1; the D gene is possibly TRBD2 (5 bases). Germline CDR1 and CDR2: SGHRS and YFSETQ. Trimming stripped 1 base from V and 6 bases from J, with 17 bases between. The CDR3 consists of 16 residues. Here the CDR3 reads CASSLRSVGSGNEQFF. In nucleotides, the CDR3 is TGCGCCAGCAGCTTGCGAAGTGTAGGGAGCGGCAATGAGCAGTTCTTC.

In its sample, this clonotype was seen many times. The gene calls are TRBV5-1 and TRBJ1-2, with D maybe TRBD1 (6 bases). Germline lookup yields CDR1 SGHRS and CDR2 YFSETQ. The CDR3 is 14 residues long. Between the trimmed V and J ends, which lost 0 bases and 2 bases, there was a span of 8 bases. As DNA, the CDR3 is TGCGCCAGCAGCTTGGAGGGGGTGAACTATGGCTACACCTTC. Protein product: CASSLEGVNYGYTF.

There are many counts of this clonotype. The V gene is TRBV6-5, the J gene TRBJ2-1; 9 bases match TRBD2. The CDR3 sequence is 15 residues long. CDR1 MNHEY and CDR2 SVGAGI come from the germline V gene. The V and J ends lost 2 bases and 7 bases, in that order; junction bases with no gene match: 6. In DNA form, the CDR3 reads TGTGCCAGCAGTTACGCTAGCGGGACGGGGAATGAGCAGTTCTTC. Encoded protein: CASSYASGTGNEQFF.

This clonotype appeared many times. This sequence joins TRBV20-1 and TRBJ2-1; tentative D call: TRBD1 (6 bases). The CDR3 is 14 residues long. The V end lost 3 bases, the J end lost 7 bases, and 16 bases lay between the germline ends. CDR1 and CDR2 (germline): DFQATT, SNEGSKA (reference sequence). The CDR3: CSASRFGGLNEQFF. The CDR3 coding sequence is TGCAGTGCTAGTAGGTTTGGGGGCTTGAATGAGCAGTTCTTC.

This clonotype has a count of ten or more. The CDR3 spells CASSLWEYNEQFF. For the CDR3, the DNA is TGTGCCAGCAGCTTATGGGAGTACAATGAGCAGTTCTTC. V and J are TRBV7-8 and TRBJ2-1; D is perhaps TRBD2 (5 bases). Trimming took 2 bases from V and 4 from J, leaving 6 bases between them. This CDR3 region has 13 residues. From germline, CDR1 is SGHVS and CDR2 FQNEAQ. Looking up the rest from reference TRBV7-8 and TRBJ2-1 gives the full variable domain: GAGVSQSPRYKVAKRGQDVALRCDPISGHVSLFWYQQALGQGPEFLTYFQNEAQLDKSGLPSDRFFAERPEGSVSTLKIQRTQQEDSAVYLCASSLWEYNEQFFGPGTRLTVL.

This clonotype has ten or more counts. The chain carries TRBV5-1 and TRBJ2-3, with D unresolved. Germline CDR1 is SGHRS and CDR2 is YFSETQ. This CDR3 is built from 14 residues. The ends were cut back, 0 bases at V and 1 base at J, with 6 bases in the middle. Here the CDR3 reads CASSLVSGTDTQYF. In nucleotides, the CDR3 is TGCGCCAGCAGCTTGGTTTCTGGCACAGATACGCAGTATTTT.

This clonotype was recorded a few times. The chain couples TRBV5-1 to TRBJ1-4, with TRBD1 matching over 7 bases. Germline lookup yields CDR1 SGHRS and CDR2 YFSETQ. The ends lost 0 bases at V and 0 bases at J; junction bases unmatched: 11. There are 19 residues in the CDR3. CDR3 residues: CASSLVPGGIVATNEKLFF. CDR3 sequence (DNA): TGCGCCAGCAGCTTGGTACCAGGGGGTATAGTTGCAACTAATGAAAAACTGTTTTTT.

The chain carries TRBV12-3 or TRBV12-4 and TRBJ2-1; D unresolved. Between the trimmed V and J ends, which lost 2 bases and 12 bases, there was a span of 14 bases. This CDR3 comprises 13 residues. CDR3 nucleotides: TGTGCCAGCAGTTTATCAGTCCCTTCGGGGCAGTTCTTC. Translation: CASSLSVPSGQFF.

In its sample, this clonotype was seen a few times. This likely comes from a read error, as the CDR3 has no conserved phenylalanine or tryptophan at its end. In DNA form, the CDR3 reads TGTGCCAGCAGAACAGGGGATTCGAACACTGAAGCTTTCTCT. This gives the protein CASRTGDSNTEAFS. This chain connects TRBV6-1 to TRBJ1-1; 7 bases line up with TRBD1. Trimming at V came to 6 bases and at J to 1 base, leaving 5 bases not matched to a gene. Germline CDR1 and CDR2: MNHNS and SASEGT. The CDR3 runs to 14 residues.

This clonotype has only a few counts. The chain is built from TRBV24-1 and TRBJ2-1; the match to TRBD2 covers 7 bases. The germline gives CDR1 KGHDR, CDR2 SFDVKD. V dropped 2 bases and J dropped 4; count of bases not matched to a gene: 7. The CDR3 totals 16 residues. This CDR3 reads CATSDSASGMYNEQFF. In DNA form, the CDR3 reads TGTGCCACCAGTGATTCGGCTAGCGGAATGTACAATGAGCAGTTCTTC.

In its sample, this clonotype was seen many times. V and J are TRBV6-1 and TRBJ2-3; the match to TRBD1 covers 7 bases. The V and J ends lost 2 bases and 2 bases, in that order; junction bases with no gene match: 7. The CDR3 loop spans 16 amino acids. Looked up from germline, CDR1 is MNHNS and CDR2 is SASEGT. CDR3 DNA sequence: TGTGCCAGCAGTGAATTGGTGGGACAGCACACAGATACGCAGTATTTT. This gives the protein CASSELVGQHTDTQYF.

This clonotype showed up just a few times. V and J are TRBV20-1 and TRBJ2-3; 8 positions agree with TRBD2. The CDR3 covers 15 residues. The germline CDR1 and CDR2 sequences are DFQATT and SNEGSKA (reference sequence). The ends lost 6 bases at V and 0 bases at J; junction bases unmatched: 8. The DNA for the CDR3 is TGCAGTGCCTTCGGGAGGGCCAGAAGCACAGATACGCAGTATTTT. It is translated as CSAFGRARSTDTQYF.

The chain links TRBV30 to TRBJ2-7; 10 bases line up with TRBD2. Trimming cost V 4 bases and J 1 base; bases outside gene matches: 7. The CDR3 spans 15 residues. Germline loops: CDR1 GTSNPN, CDR2 SVGIG (reference sequence). The CDR3 sequence is CAWNTGLAVSYEQYF. The CDR3, as DNA: TGTGCCTGGAACACTGGACTAGCGGTTTCCTACGAGCAGTACTTC.

This clonotype was recorded a few times. The V call is TRBV5-4, the J call TRBJ2-1; 8 bases line up with TRBD2. The germline CDR1 and CDR2 sequences are SGHNT and YYREEE (reference sequence). J was trimmed by 6 bases and V by 2 bases; bases with no gene match: 10. The CDR3 consists of 16 residues. The CDR3: CASSLAGALSGNEQFF. For the CDR3, the DNA is TGTGCCAGCAGCTTAGCGGGAGCACTTTCGGGCAATGAGCAGTTCTTC. The full variable domain, its missing parts supplied by reference TRBV5-4 and TRBJ2-1, is ETGVTQSPTHLIKTRGQQVTLRCSSQSGHNTVSWYQQALGQGPQFIFQYYREEENGRGNFPPRFSGLQFPNYSSELNVNALELDDSALYLCASSLAGALSGNEQFFGPGTRLTVL.

This sequence joins TRBV5-8 and TRBJ2-7; 9 bases fit TRBD2. This CDR3 contains 14 residues. Per the germline V gene, CDR1 is SGHTS and CDR2 is YDEGEE. The V and J ends lost 0 bases and 4 bases, in that order; junction bases with no gene match: 2. In DNA form, the CDR3 reads TGTGCCAGCAGCTTGGGGACTAGCGTTTACGAGCAGTACTTC. As protein: CASSLGTSVYEQYF.

Comment on this clonotype: One end of the junction is discordant with germline, which a read error may explain. This chain uses TRBV28 with TRBJ2-7; possible D gene TRBD2, 5 bases. The CDR3 runs 13 residues. Germline V gene sequence: CDR1 MDHEN, CDR2 SYDVKM. The CDR3 nucleotides read TGTGCCGGCAGTGCTGTCCGGGGTTACGAGCAGTACTTC. As protein: CAGSAVRGYEQYF.

This clonotype was counted ten times or more. The V gene is TRBV11-2, the J gene TRBJ1-1, with no clear D. Germline V CDR1 and CDR2: SGHAT, FQNNGV. Trimming pared 3 bases from V and 0 bases from J, leaving 8 bases between. The CDR3 consists of 14 residues. This chain's CDR3 is CASSFDGLNTEAFF. Here the CDR3 DNA reads TGTGCCAGCAGCTTTGACGGATTGAACACTGAAGCTTTCTTT.

This clonotype was observed a few times. V is TRBV6-5 and J is TRBJ2-2; 10 bases match TRBD2. Germline CDR1 reads MNHEY; CDR2 reads SVGAGI. This CDR3 contains 16 residues. The J segment lost 0 bases and the V segment lost 6 bases, leaving 4 bases of the junction unmatched. This chain's CDR3 is CASRYGTSANTGELFF. The CDR3 DNA sequence: TGTGCCAGCAGATACGGGACTAGCGCGAACACCGGGGAGCTGTTTTTT.

This clonotype was detected a few times. A read error may account for a junction end that differs from germline. This sequence joins TRBV7-9 and TRBJ1-4; no clear D. Germline CDR1 reads SEHNR; CDR2 reads FQNEAQ (reference sequence). This CDR3 spans 18 amino acids. CDR3 amino acids: CASSRGSGPQPSNEKLVF. CDR3 coding DNA: TGTGCCAGCAGCCGCGGATCAGGACCTCAGCCGAGTAATGAAAAACTGGTTTTT.

The rearrangement joins TRBV30 to TRBJ2-7; TRBD1 is a possible D gene (5 bases). Germline values: CDR1 GTSNPN, CDR2 SVGIG (reference sequence). Trimming cost V 3 bases and J 2 bases, with 17 bases left between them. The CDR3 length is 15 residues. The CDR3 spells CAWSGHTRAAYEQYF. In nucleotides, the CDR3 is TGTGCCTGGAGCGGACATACCAGAGCCGCCTACGAGCAGTACTTC.

J is TRBJ1-4 and V is TRBV18, with unresolved D. V lost 6 bases and J lost 0, with 8 bases in between. Germline V gene lookup returns CDR1 KGHSH and CDR2 LQKENI. The CDR3 has 14 amino acids. As DNA, the CDR3 is TGTGCCAGCTCCCCGACACCAACTAATGAAAAACTGTTTTTT. This gives the protein CASSPTPTNEKLFF.

This chain uses TRBV29-1 with TRBJ2-2, with D unclear. The germline V gene encodes CDR1 SQVTM and CDR2 ANQGSEA. V lost 1 base, J lost 6 bases, and 15 bases lay in between. The CDR3 contains 15 residues. In nucleotides, the CDR3 is TGCAGCGTTGAAGCAGGAGACCACGAGCCCGGGGAGCTGTTTTTT. Its translation is CSVEAGDHEPGELFF.

This clonotype was counted a few times. The chain joins TRBV2 to TRBJ1-3, with D perhaps TRBD1 (5 bases). The length of the CDR3 is 12 residues. The V gene lost 6 bases and the J gene lost 5 bases, with 8 bases spanning the gap. Germline V gene sequence: CDR1 SNHLY, CDR2 FYNNEI. The CDR3 reads CASRGRRNTIYF. The CDR3 DNA is TGTGCCAGCAGGGGACGGAGAAACACCATATATTTT. Filled out from reference TRBV2 and TRBJ1-3, the complete variable domain reads EPEVTQTPSHQVTQMGQEVILRCVPISNHLYFYWYRQILGQKVEFLVSFYNNEISEKSEIFDDQFSVERPDGSNFTLKIRSTKLEDSAMYFCASRGRRNTIYFGEGSWLTVV.

This clonotype showed up many times. The chain recombines TRBV6-1 with TRBJ1-1; D remains unclear. V lost 6 bases to trimming and J lost 1 base, with 9 bases between them. Germline V gene data show CDR1 as MNHNS and CDR2 as SASEGT. This CDR3 has 13 amino acids. CDR3 sequence reads: CASSIKRNTEAFF. The CDR3 nucleotides are TGTGCCAGCAGCATAAAACGGAACACTGAAGCTTTCTTT.